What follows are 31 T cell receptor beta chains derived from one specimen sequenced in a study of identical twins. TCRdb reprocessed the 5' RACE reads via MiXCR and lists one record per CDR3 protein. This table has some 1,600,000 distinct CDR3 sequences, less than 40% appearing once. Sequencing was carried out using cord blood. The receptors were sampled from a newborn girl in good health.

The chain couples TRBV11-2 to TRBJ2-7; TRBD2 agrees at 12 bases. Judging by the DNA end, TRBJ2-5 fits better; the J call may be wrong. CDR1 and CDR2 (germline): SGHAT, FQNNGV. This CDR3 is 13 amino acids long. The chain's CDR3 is CASVLAGGETQYF. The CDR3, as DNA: TGTGCCAGCGTTCTAGCGGGGGGGGAGACCCAGTACTTC.

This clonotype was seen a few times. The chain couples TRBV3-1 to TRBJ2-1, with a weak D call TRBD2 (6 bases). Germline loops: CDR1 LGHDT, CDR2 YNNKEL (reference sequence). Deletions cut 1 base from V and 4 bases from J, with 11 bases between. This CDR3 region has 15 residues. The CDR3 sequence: CASSQGLENYNEQFF. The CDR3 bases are TGTGCCAGCAGCCAAGGACTAGAGAATTACAATGAGCAGTTCTTC.

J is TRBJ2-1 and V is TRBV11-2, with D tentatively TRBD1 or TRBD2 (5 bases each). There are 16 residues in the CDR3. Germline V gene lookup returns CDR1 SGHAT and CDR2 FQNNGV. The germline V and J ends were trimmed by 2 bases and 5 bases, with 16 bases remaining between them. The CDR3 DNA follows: TGTGCCAGCAGCTTACGATGGGACCATTATAACAATGAGCAGTTCTTC. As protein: CASSLRWDHYNNEQFF. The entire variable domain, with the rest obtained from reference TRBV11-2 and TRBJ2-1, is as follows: EAGVAQSPRYKIIEKRQSVAFWCNPISGHATLYWYQQILGQGPKLLIQFQNNGVVDDSQLPKDRFSAERLKGVDSTLKIQPAKLEDSAVYLCASSLRWDHYNNEQFFGPGTRLTVL.

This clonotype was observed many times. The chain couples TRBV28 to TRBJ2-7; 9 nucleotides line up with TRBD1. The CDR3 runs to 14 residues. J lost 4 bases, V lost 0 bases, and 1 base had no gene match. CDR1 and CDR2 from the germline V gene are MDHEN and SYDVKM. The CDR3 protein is CASSLWDRGYEQYF. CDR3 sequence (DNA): TGTGCCAGCAGTTTATGGGACAGGGGTTACGAGCAGTACTTC.

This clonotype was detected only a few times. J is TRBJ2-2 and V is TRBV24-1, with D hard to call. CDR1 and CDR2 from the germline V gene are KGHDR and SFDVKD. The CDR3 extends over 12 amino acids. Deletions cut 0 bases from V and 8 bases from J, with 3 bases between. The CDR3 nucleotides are TGTGCCACCAGTGATTTGTATGGGGAGCTGTTTTTT. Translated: CATSDLYGELFF.

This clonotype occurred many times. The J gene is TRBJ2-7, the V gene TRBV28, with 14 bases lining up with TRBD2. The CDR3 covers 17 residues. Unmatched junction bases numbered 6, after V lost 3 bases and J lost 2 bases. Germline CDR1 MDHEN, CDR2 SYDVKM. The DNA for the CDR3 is TGTGCCAGCAGTTTCTTCGGGACTAGCGGGAGAACCTACGAGCAGTACTTC. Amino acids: CASSFFGTSGRTYEQYF.

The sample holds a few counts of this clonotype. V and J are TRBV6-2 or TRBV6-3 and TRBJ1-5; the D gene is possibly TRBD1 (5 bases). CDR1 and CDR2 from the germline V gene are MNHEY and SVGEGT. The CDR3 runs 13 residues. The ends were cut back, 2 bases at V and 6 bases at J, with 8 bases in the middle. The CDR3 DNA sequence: TGTGCCAGCAGTTACGGTAGGGGTCAGCCCCAGCATTTT. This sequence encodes CASSYGRGQPQHF.

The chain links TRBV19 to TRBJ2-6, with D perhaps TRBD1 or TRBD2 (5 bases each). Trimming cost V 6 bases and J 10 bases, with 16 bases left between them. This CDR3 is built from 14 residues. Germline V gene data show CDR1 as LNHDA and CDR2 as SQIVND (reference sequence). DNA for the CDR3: TGTGCCAGTAGCCATTTGGGGGACGCTAACGTCCTGACTTTC. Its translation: CASSHLGDANVLTF.

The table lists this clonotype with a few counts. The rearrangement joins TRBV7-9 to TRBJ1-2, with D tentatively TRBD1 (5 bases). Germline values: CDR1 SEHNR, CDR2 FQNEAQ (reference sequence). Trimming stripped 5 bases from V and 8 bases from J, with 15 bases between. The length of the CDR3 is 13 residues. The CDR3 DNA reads TGTGCCAGCAGCAAAATAGGGGCCTGGGGCTACACCTTC. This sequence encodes CASSKIGAWGYTF.

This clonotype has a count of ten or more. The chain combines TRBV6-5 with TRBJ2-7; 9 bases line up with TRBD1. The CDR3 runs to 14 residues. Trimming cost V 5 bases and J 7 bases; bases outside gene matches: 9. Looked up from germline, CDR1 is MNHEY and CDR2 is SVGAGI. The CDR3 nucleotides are TGTGCCAGCAGTAAACAGGGGGCTCTAGGGGAGCAGTACTTC. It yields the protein CASSKQGALGEQYF.

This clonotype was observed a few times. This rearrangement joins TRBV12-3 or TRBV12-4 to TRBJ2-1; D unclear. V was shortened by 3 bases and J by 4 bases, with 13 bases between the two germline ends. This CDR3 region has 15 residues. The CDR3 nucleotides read TGTGCCAGCAGTTTTGCGGTCCCGCTATACAATGAGCAGTTCTTC. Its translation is CASSFAVPLYNEQFF.

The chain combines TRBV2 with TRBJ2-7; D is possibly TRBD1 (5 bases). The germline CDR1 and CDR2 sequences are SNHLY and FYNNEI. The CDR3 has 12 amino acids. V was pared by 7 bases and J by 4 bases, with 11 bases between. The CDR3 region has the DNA TGTGCCAGCAACCAACAGGTGTACGAGCAGTACTTC. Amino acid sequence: CASNQQVYEQYF.

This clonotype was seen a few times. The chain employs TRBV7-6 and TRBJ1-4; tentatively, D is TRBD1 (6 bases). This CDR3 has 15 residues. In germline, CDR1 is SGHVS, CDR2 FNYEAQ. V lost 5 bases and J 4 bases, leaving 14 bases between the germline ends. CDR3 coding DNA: TGTGCCAGCAGCCCCAGGAGGGGGGGTAATGAAAAACTGTTTTTT. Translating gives CASSPRRGGNEKLFF. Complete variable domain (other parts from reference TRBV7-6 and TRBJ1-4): GAGVSQSPRYKVTKRGQDVALRCDPISGHVSLYWYRQALGQGPEFLTYFNYEAQQDKSGLPNDRFSAERPEGSISTLTIQRTEQRDSAMYRCASSPRRGGNEKLFFGSGTQLSVL.

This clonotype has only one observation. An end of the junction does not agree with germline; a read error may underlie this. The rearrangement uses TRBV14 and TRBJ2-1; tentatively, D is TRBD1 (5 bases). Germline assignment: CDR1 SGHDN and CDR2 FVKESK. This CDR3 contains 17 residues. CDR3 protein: CASSQAETGSGINGQFF. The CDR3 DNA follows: TGTGCCAGCAGCCAAGCCGAAACAGGATCGGGCATAAATGGGCAGTTCTTC.

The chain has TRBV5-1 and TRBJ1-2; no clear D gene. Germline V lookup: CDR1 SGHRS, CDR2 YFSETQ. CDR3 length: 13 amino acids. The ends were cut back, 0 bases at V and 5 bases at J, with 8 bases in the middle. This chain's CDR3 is CASSLANHYGYTF. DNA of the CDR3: TGCGCCAGCAGCTTGGCCAATCATTATGGCTACACCTTC.

The CDR3 nucleotides are TGTGCCAGCAGCTTAGAACAGGATGCTACTTTCTTT. It translates to CASSLEQDATFF. The chain employs TRBV7-2 and TRBJ1-1; the D gene is possibly TRBD1 (5 bases). This CDR3 has 12 amino acids. Germline V gene lookup returns CDR1 SGHTA and CDR2 FQGNSA. V lost 1 base and J lost 12, with 12 bases in between.

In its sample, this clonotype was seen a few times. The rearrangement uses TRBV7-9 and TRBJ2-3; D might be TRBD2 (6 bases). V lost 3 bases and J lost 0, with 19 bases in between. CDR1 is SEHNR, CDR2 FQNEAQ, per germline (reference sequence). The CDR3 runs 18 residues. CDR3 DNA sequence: TGTGCCAGCAGCTTTCTCCCGCGACTAGGAACTAGCACAGATACGCAGTATTTT. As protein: CASSFLPRLGTSTDTQYF.

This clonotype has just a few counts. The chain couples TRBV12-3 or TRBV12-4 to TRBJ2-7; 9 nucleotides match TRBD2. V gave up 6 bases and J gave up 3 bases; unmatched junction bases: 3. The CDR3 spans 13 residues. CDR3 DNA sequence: TGTGCCAGCAGCCCTAGCGGGAACTACGAGCAGTACTTC. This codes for CASSPSGNYEQYF.

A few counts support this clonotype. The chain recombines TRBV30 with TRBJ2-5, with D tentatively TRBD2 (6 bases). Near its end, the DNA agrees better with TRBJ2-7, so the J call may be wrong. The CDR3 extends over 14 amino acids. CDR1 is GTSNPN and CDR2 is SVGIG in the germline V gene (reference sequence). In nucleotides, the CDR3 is TGTGCCTGGAACACGGGACTGGCGGCCTACGAGCAGTACTTC. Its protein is CAWNTGLAAYEQYF.

CDR3 in amino acids: CASSGSAGQLYEQYF. CDR3 bases: TGTGCCAGCAGTGGATCGGCGGGACAGCTCTACGAGCAGTACTTC. V and J are TRBV6-1 and TRBJ2-7, with D maybe TRBD1 (7 bases). This CDR3 region has 15 residues. Germline V gene lookup returns CDR1 MNHNS and CDR2 SASEGT. V lost 4 bases, J lost 3 bases, and 16 bases lay in between.

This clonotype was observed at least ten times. DNA of the CDR3: TGCGCCAGCAGCTCAAACAGGGATTCCACAGATACGCAGTATTTT. As protein: CASSSNRDSTDTQYF. J is TRBJ2-3 and V is TRBV5-1; the D gene is possibly TRBD1 (6 bases). CDR1 is SGHRS and CDR2 is YFSETQ in the germline V gene. V lost 3 bases, J lost 2 bases, and 13 bases lay in between. The CDR3 covers 15 residues.

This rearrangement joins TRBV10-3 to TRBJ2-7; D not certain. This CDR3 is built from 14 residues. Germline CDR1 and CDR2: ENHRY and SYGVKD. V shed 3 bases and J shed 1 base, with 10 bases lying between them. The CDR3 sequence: CAISDCQESYEQYF. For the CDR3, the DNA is TGTGCCATCAGTGATTGCCAGGAATCCTACGAGCAGTACTTC.

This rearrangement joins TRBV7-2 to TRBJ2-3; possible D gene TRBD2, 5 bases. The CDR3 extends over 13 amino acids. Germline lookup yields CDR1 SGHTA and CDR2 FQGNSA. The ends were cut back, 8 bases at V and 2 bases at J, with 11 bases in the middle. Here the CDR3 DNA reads TGTGCCAGCGGACGGGGATACACAGATACGCAGTATTTT. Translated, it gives CASGRGYTDTQYF.

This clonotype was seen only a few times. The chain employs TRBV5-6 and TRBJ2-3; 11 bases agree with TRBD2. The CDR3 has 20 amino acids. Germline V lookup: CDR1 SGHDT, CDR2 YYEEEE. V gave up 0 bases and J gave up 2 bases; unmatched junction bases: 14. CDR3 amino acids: CASSLAVHSGGVRNTDTQYF. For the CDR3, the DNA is TGTGCCAGCAGCTTGGCCGTCCATAGCGGGGGGGTAAGGAACACAGATACGCAGTATTTT.

CDR3 DNA: TGTGCCAGCAGTTTCCCTAGCGTGGGCACAGATACGCAGTATTTT. This translates into CASSFPSVGTDTQYF. The chain combines TRBV12-3 or TRBV12-4 with TRBJ2-3; a weak D match, TRBD2 (6 bases). The CDR3 is 15 amino acids. The V end lost 3 bases, the J end lost 1 base, and 11 bases lay between the germline ends.

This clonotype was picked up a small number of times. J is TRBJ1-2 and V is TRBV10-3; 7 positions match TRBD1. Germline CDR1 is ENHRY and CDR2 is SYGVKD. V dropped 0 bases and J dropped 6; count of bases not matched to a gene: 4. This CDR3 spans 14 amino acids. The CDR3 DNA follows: TGTGCCATCAGTGAGTCGGGAGGGGGCGATGGCTACACCTTC. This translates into CAISESGGGDGYTF.

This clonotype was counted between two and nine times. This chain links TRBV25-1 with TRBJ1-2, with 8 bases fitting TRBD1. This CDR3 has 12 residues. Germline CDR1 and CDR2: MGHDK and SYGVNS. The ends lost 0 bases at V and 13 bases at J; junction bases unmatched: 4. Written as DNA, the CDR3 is TGTGCCAGCAGTGAATATGGACAGGGAGCCACCTTC. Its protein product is CASSEYGQGATF.

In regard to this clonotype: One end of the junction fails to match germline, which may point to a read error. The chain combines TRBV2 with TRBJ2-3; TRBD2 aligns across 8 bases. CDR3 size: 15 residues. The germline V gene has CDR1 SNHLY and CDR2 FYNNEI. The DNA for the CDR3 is TGTGTCAGCTGTCTACTAGCGGTCTCATCAGATACGCAGTATTTT. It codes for CVSCLLAVSSDTQYF.

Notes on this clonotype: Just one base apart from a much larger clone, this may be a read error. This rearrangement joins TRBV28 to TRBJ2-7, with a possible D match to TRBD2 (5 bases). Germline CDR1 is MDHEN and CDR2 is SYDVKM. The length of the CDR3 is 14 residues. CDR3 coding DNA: TGTGCCAGCAGTTTACCGGGGAGTCTCTACGATCAGTACTTC. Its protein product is CASSLPGSLYDQYF.

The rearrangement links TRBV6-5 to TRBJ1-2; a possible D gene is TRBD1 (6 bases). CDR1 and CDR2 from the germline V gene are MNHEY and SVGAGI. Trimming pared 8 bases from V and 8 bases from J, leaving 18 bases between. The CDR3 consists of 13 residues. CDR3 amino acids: CASQQFRGGGYTF. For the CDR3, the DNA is TGTGCCAGCCAGCAGTTCAGGGGAGGAGGCTACACCTTC.

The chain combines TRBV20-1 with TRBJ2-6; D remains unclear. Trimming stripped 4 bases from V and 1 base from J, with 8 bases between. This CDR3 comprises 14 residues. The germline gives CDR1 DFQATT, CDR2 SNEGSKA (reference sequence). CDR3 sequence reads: CSATPRSGANVLTF. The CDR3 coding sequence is TGCAGTGCTACCCCAAGATCTGGGGCCAACGTCCTGACTTTC.